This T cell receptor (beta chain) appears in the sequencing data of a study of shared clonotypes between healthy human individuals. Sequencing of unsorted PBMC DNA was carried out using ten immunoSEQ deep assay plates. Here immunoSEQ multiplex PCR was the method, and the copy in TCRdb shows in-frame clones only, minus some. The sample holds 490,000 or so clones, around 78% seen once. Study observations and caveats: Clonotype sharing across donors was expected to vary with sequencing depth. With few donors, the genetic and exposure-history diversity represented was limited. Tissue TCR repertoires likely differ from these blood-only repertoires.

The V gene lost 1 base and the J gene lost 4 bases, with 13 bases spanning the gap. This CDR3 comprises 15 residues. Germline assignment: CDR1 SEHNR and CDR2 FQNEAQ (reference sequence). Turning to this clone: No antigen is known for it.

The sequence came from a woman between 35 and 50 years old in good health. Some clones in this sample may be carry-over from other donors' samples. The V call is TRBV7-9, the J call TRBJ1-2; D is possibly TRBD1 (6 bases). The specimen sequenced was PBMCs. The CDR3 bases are TGTGCCAGCAGCTTAGGGGCAGGGGAGGGCTATGGCTACACCTTC. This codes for CASSLGAGEGYGYTF.